These 21 T cell receptor beta chains came from one sample sequenced in a study of T cell changes during pregnancy in multiple sclerosis. TCRdb's table, derived via immunoSEQ multiplex PCR, lists solely in-frame clones and lacks some. The profile covers tens of thousands of clones, with roughly nine tenths appearing a single time and 8% to 10% taken by the ten largest. Sequences were derived from peripheral blood, sampled after pregnancy. The source of these receptors is a female donor in good health, enrolled as a control in a pregnancy study.

The chain has TRBV10-3 and TRBJ2-1; D gene unclear. The germline gives CDR1 ENHRY, CDR2 SYGVKD. This CDR3 contains 12 residues. V was pared by 5 bases and J by 5 bases, with 7 bases between. The chain's CDR3 is CAISSLNNEQFF. CDR3 in DNA: TGTGCCATCAGTAGTCTAAACAATGAGCAGTTCTTC.

V gene TRBV5-4 combines with J gene TRBJ1-3, with a possible D match to TRBD1 (6 bases). V lost 0 bases and J lost 0, with 10 bases in between. CDR1 is SGHNT and CDR2 is YYREEE in the germline V gene (reference sequence). CDR3 length equals 16 residues. The DNA of the CDR3 is TGTGCCAGCAGCTTGGGGGGACAAATCTCTGGAAACACCATATATTTT. It yields the protein CASSLGGQISGNTIYF.

This clone occurred a few times. The chain joins TRBV29-1 to TRBJ2-1; D is perhaps TRBD2 (5 bases). The germline V gene encodes CDR1 SQVTM and CDR2 ANQGSEA. The CDR3 is made up of 13 amino acids. V was clipped by 1 base and J by 7 bases, with 11 bases between them. CDR3: CSVEGSGSNEQFF. In nucleotides, the CDR3 is TGCAGCGTTGAAGGGAGCGGATCAAATGAGCAGTTCTTC.

The chain employs TRBV5-1 and TRBJ2-7; D gene ambiguous. Trimming stripped 4 bases from V and 4 bases from J, with 18 bases between. The V gene's germline CDR1 is SGHRS and CDR2 YFSETQ. This CDR3 has 15 amino acids. CDR3 sequence reads: CASSPMSSPIYEQYF. Written as DNA, the CDR3 is TGCGCCAGCAGCCCGATGAGTAGCCCCATATACGAGCAGTACTTC.

This clone showed up just once. The chain uses TRBV5-1 and TRBJ1-3, with a tentative D call TRBD1 (5 bases). The CDR3 is 14 residues long. Germline V gives CDR1 SGHRS, CDR2 YFSETQ. The germline V and J ends were trimmed by 4 bases and 2 bases, with 10 bases remaining between them. The CDR3 sequence is CASSTQGPGNTIYF. The CDR3 nucleotides read TGCGCCAGCAGCACGCAGGGCCCTGGAAACACCATATATTTT.

The CDR3 region has the DNA TGTGCCAGCAGCACAGGACCGCGGGGAGAGCAGTACTTC. This encodes CASSTGPRGEQYF. The rearrangement uses TRBV7-6 and TRBJ2-7, with TRBD2 as a possible D gene (6 bases). V gave up 5 bases and J gave up 7 bases, with 15 bases separating them. The CDR3 contains 13 residues. Germline V gene sequence: CDR1 SGHVS, CDR2 FNYEAQ.

The rearrangement links TRBV18 to TRBJ1-3, with 8 bases aligning to TRBD1. Germline V gene sequence: CDR1 KGHSH, CDR2 LQKENI. The junction had 5 bases not matched to a gene; V was cut back by 3 bases and J by 4 bases. The CDR3 totals 15 residues. CDR3: CASSPGQGPGNTIYF. CDR3 in DNA: TGTGCCAGCTCACCCGGACAGGGCCCAGGAAACACCATATATTTT.

This chain links TRBV25-1 with TRBJ1-2; 8 bases are shared with TRBD1. The CDR3 has 16 residues. Per germline, CDR1 MGHDK and CDR2 SYGVNS. V lost 6 bases, J lost 5 bases, and 14 bases stayed unmatched. CDR3 in DNA: TGTGCCAGCAGCCGGCGGGACAGGACTAAGGCATATGGCTACACCTTC. It yields the protein CASSRRDRTKAYGYTF.

The J gene is TRBJ2-1, the V gene TRBV12-1; the table's D call, TRBD2, has no DNA check behind it. TRBV12-1 counts as a pseudogene. The CDR3 covers 16 residues. This CDR3 is CASSRRTSGFGNEQFF. DNA for the CDR3: TGTGCCAGCAGCCGGAGGACTAGCGGGTTTGGAAATGAGCAGTTCTTC.

This clone occurred a few times. V usage is TRBV6-5 and J usage is TRBJ2-7; 12 bases agree with TRBD2. J gave up 6 bases and V 8 bases, and 2 bases lay outside the gene matches. CDR1 MNHEY and CDR2 SVGAGI come from the germline V gene. The CDR3 covers 12 residues. CDR3 bases: TGTGCCAGCGGACTAGCGGGGATCGAGCAGTACTTC. Protein sequence: CASGLAGIEQYF.

This chain uses TRBV21-1 with TRBJ2-7; the tabulated D call, TRBD2, remains unverified against the DNA. TRBV21-1 is given as a pseudogene. CDR3 size: 17 residues. CDR3 sequence (DNA): TGTGCCAGCATCAACGAGGGCAGGAGGGGCAGCTCCTACGAGCAGTACTTC. This sequence encodes CASINEGRRGSSYEQYF.

The chain employs TRBV19 and TRBJ2-7; 9 bases line up with TRBD1. The CDR3 is 14 residues long. Germline CDR1 reads LNHDA; CDR2 reads SQIVND (reference sequence). J was trimmed by 3 bases and V by 3 bases; bases with no gene match: 3. The CDR3 region is CASSIGQGLYEQYF. CDR3 in DNA: TGTGCCAGTAGTATCGGACAGGGGCTCTACGAGCAGTACTTC.

Here the CDR3 reads CASTGSPNYGYTF. The CDR3 bases are TGTGCCAGCACGGGATCTCCTAACTATGGCTACACCTTC. The chain couples TRBV27 to TRBJ1-2; D is unclear. V dropped 7 bases and J dropped 0 bases, with 9 bases sitting between them. The CDR3 runs to 13 residues. Germline V gene data show CDR1 as MNHEY and CDR2 as SMNVEV (reference sequence).

This chain connects TRBV5-1 to TRBJ1-3; 9 bases map to TRBD1. From germline, CDR1 is SGHRS and CDR2 YFSETQ. CDR3 length: 15 residues. The J segment lost 4 bases and the V segment lost 4 bases, leaving 6 bases of the junction unmatched. CDR3 nucleotides: TGCGCCAGCAGCCCCGGGACAGGGACCGGAAACACCATATATTTT. Encoded protein: CASSPGTGTGNTIYF.

The V and J genes are TRBV5-1 and TRBJ1-1, with D perhaps TRBD1 (6 bases). The CDR3 runs 14 residues. V was clipped by 0 bases and J by 2 bases, with 8 bases between them. Looked up from germline, CDR1 is SGHRS and CDR2 is YFSETQ. CDR3 bases: TGCGCCAGCAGCTTGGTAGGGGGTAACACTGAAGCTTTCTTT. Translating it yields CASSLVGGNTEAFF.

This clone appeared once. The chain recombines TRBV5-1 with TRBJ1-6; D uncertain. The CDR3 is 17 residues long. In germline, CDR1 is SGHRS, CDR2 YFSETQ. V lost 5 bases and J lost 0, with 15 bases in between. CDR3 nucleotide sequence: TGCGCCAGCAGTACCGGTAAAAGGAGCTCCTATAATTCACCCCTCCACTTT. It yields the protein CASSTGKRSSYNSPLHF. Complete variable domain (other parts from reference TRBV5-1 and TRBJ1-6): KAGVTQTPRYLIKTRGQQVTLSCSPISGHRSVSWYQQTPGQGLQFLFEYFSETQRNKGNFPGRFSGRQFSNSRSEMNVSTLELGDSALYLCASSTGKRSSYNSPLHFGNGTRLTVT.

With regard to this clone: Other DNA sequences in the sample encode the same CDR3. This chain links TRBV5-6 with TRBJ2-7, with unresolved D. The CDR3 consists of 12 residues. V lost 1 base to trimming and J lost 0 bases, with 2 bases between them. Per the germline V gene, CDR1 is SGHDT and CDR2 is YYEEEE. The CDR3, as DNA: TGTGCCAGCAGCTTGTACTCCTACGAGCAGTACTTC. Its translation: CASSLYSYEQYF.

The CDR3 loop is CASSLKGVVHEQYF. The CDR3 DNA sequence: TGCGCCAGCAGCTTGAAGGGGGTAGTCCACGAGCAGTACTTC. The chain uses TRBV5-1 and TRBJ2-7; weak D call: TRBD1 (6 bases). This CDR3 spans 14 amino acids. CDR1 SGHRS and CDR2 YFSETQ come from the germline V gene. The V gene lost 1 base and the J gene lost 5 bases, with 13 bases spanning the gap.

This chain joins TRBV29-1 and TRBJ1-1, with TRBD1 identical over 9 bases. CDR1 SQVTM and CDR2 ANQGSEA come from the germline V gene. Losses at the gene ends were 3 bases for V and 4 bases for J; bases not matched to a gene: 3. The CDR3 length is 13 residues. CDR3 sequence (DNA): TGCAGCGTTGAGACAGGGGGAGTCACTGAAGCTTTCTTT. The encoded protein is CSVETGGVTEAFF.

V gene TRBV19 combines with J gene TRBJ2-7; 8 nucleotides match TRBD2. With V trimmed by 5 bases and J by 2 bases, 11 bases remained unmatched. The length of the CDR3 is 16 residues. Looked up from germline, CDR1 is LNHDA and CDR2 is SQIVND (reference sequence). The CDR3 sequence is CASSHLLADDPYEQYF. In DNA form, the CDR3 reads TGTGCCAGTAGTCACCTACTAGCGGACGACCCCTACGAGCAGTACTTC.

The rearrangement links TRBV5-1 to TRBJ2-6; TRBD1 matches at 11 bases. J lost 0 bases, V lost 4 bases, and 6 bases had no gene match. Looked up from germline, CDR1 is SGHRS and CDR2 is YFSETQ. CDR3 length equals 18 residues. The CDR3 protein is CASSPGQGALSGANVLTF. CDR3 sequence (DNA): TGCGCCAGCAGCCCCGGACAGGGGGCTCTCTCTGGGGCCAACGTCCTGACTTTC.